The 12 T cell receptor beta chains presented below share a single source sample, sequenced in a study of T cells after yellow fever vaccination. TCRdb used MiXCR to reprocess the 5' RACE reads, holding one entry per CDR3 protein. Of fewer than 350,000 distinct CDR3 sequences listed, roughly 8.7% are singletons. Sequenced here: PBMCs, sampled on the day of the first yellow fever vaccination. Source of these receptors: a man aged 18 to 30 who received the YFV17D yellow fever vaccine.

This clonotype was observed a few times. The chain is built from TRBV30 and TRBJ2-7; tentatively, D is TRBD1 (6 bases). The CDR3 spans 12 residues. Germline V gene lookup returns CDR1 GTSNPN and CDR2 SVGIG (reference sequence). The ends were cut back, 1 base at V and 5 bases at J, with 9 bases in the middle. The chain's CDR3 is CAWSAQGNEQYF. The DNA of the CDR3 is TGTGCCTGGAGTGCTCAGGGGAACGAGCAGTACTTC.

This chain links TRBV15 with TRBJ2-5; D perhaps matches TRBD2 (5 bases). This CDR3 region has 14 residues. Looked up from germline, CDR1 is LNHNV and CDR2 is YYDKDF (reference sequence). Trimming pared 0 bases from V and 4 bases from J, leaving 9 bases between. CDR3 sequence: CATSRDLDSETQYF. The CDR3 DNA reads as TGTGCCACCAGCAGAGATCTGGACTCAGAGACCCAGTACTTC.

V and J are TRBV4-3 and TRBJ1-1; 7 bases match TRBD1. After removal of 1 base from V and 6 bases from J, the junction contained 14 bases not matched to a gene. CDR3 length equals 17 residues. In germline, CDR1 is LGHNA, CDR2 YSLEER. The CDR3 sequence: CASSQAEPGGGSAEAFF. In nucleotides, the CDR3 is TGCGCCAGCAGCCAAGCGGAACCGGGAGGGGGCTCGGCTGAAGCTTTCTTT.

The chain couples TRBV6-2 or TRBV6-3 to TRBJ2-7; no reliable D call. The CDR3 contains 12 residues. The germline gives CDR1 MNHEY, CDR2 SVGEGT. V was clipped by 5 bases and J by 3 bases, with 8 bases between them. In DNA form, the CDR3 reads TGTGCCAGCAGTCTCACCCTCTACGAGCAGTACTTC. It yields the protein CASSLTLYEQYF.

The table lists this clonotype with a few counts. The chain recombines TRBV20-1 with TRBJ1-2; no clear D gene. CDR1 and CDR2 from the germline V gene are DFQATT and SNEGSKA (reference sequence). Trimming left V 5 bases short and J 4 bases short, with 14 bases between. This CDR3 spans 13 amino acids. DNA for the CDR3: TGCAGTGCTCCCCTTGGCCAATCCTATGGCTACACCTTC. It codes for CSAPLGQSYGYTF.

This clonotype was counted between two and nine times. V usage is TRBV4-1 and J usage is TRBJ2-5; maybe TRBD2 (6 bases). The CDR3 runs to 18 residues. Germline CDR1 MGHRA, CDR2 YSYEKL. Trimming took off 0 bases at V and 2 bases at J, with 19 bases between the two ends. The CDR3 bases are TGCGCCAGCAGCCAAGACCCTTTCCAGGGCGGGGCACAAGAGACCCAGTACTTC. It specifies CASSQDPFQGGAQETQYF.

The chain combines TRBV20-1 with TRBJ2-3, with no clear D. The germline V gene encodes CDR1 DFQATT and CDR2 SNEGSKA (reference sequence). This CDR3 is 13 amino acids long. The V end was cut by 4 bases, the J end by 2 bases, with 10 bases between. The CDR3, as DNA: TGCAGTGCTATCAGTCCCGTCACAGATACGCAGTATTTT. The encoded protein is CSAISPVTDTQYF.

The chain uses TRBV7-9 and TRBJ1-2; 7 bases fit TRBD1. The CDR3 is 12 amino acids. Germline V CDR1 and CDR2: SEHNR, FQNEAQ (reference sequence). With V trimmed by 4 bases and J by 6 bases, 2 bases remained unmatched. CDR3 nucleotide sequence: TGTGCCAGCAGCTCTACAGGGGATGGCTACACCTTC. Encoded protein: CASSSTGDGYTF.

This clonotype was picked up many times. The V call is TRBV20-1, the J call TRBJ2-1, with D perhaps TRBD2 (6 bases). The germline V gene has CDR1 DFQATT and CDR2 SNEGSKA (reference sequence). This CDR3 has 13 amino acids. The V gene lost 6 bases and the J gene lost 2 bases, with 11 bases spanning the gap. CDR3 region: CSAIRTTYNEQFF. Written as DNA, the CDR3 is TGCAGTGCGATCAGGACTACCTACAATGAGCAGTTCTTC.

V is TRBV7-2 and J is TRBJ2-7, with D possibly matching TRBD1 (6 bases). CDR1 and CDR2 from the germline V gene are SGHTA and FQGNSA. The CDR3 has 15 residues. Trimming took 7 bases from V and 4 from J, leaving 20 bases between them. CDR3: CASTLIVRGGYEQYF. The CDR3, as DNA: TGTGCCAGCACACTCATCGTTAGAGGGGGTTACGAGCAGTACTTC.

There are a few counts of this clonotype. Here the CDR3 reads CASSLSPGQADTQYF. The CDR3 bases are TGCGCCAGCAGCTTGTCCCCGGGGCAGGCAGATACGCAGTATTTT. The V gene is TRBV5-1, the J gene TRBJ2-3; perhaps D is TRBD1 or TRBD2 (5 bases each). The CDR3 has 15 residues. Trimming took off 1 base at V and 4 bases at J, with 13 bases between the two ends. Germline loops: CDR1 SGHRS, CDR2 YFSETQ. Filled out from reference TRBV5-1 and TRBJ2-3, the complete variable domain reads KAGVTQTPRYLIKTRGQQVTLSCSPISGHRSVSWYQQTPGQGLQFLFEYFSETQRNKGNFPGRFSGRQFSNSRSEMNVSTLELGDSALYLCASSLSPGQADTQYFGPGTRLTVL.

The chain couples TRBV7-8 to TRBJ2-7; the D is unclear. Germline V lookup: CDR1 SGHVS, CDR2 FQNEAQ. Trimming stripped 2 bases from V and 7 bases from J, with 12 bases between. CDR3 length: 13 residues. The DNA for the CDR3 is TGTGCCAGCAGCTTAACGCAGAGGAAAGAGCAGTACTTC. This gives the protein CASSLTQRKEQYF.